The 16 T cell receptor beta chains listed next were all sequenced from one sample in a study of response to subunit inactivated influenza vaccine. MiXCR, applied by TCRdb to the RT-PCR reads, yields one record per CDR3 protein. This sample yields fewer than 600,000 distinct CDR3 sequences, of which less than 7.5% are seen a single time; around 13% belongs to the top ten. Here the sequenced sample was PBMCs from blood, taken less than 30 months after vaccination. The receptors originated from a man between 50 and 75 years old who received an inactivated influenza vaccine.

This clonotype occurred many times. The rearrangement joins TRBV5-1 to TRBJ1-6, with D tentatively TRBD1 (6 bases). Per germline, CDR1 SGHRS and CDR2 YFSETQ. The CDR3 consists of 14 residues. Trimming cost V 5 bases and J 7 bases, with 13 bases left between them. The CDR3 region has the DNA TGCGCCAGCAGAACGGGACAAGAAAATTCACCCCTCCACTTT. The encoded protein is CASRTGQENSPLHF. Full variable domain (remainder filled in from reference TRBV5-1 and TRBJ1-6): KAGVTQTPRYLIKTRGQQVTLSCSPISGHRSVSWYQQTPGQGLQFLFEYFSETQRNKGNFPGRFSGRQFSNSRSEMNVSTLELGDSALYLCASRTGQENSPLHFGNGTRLTVT.

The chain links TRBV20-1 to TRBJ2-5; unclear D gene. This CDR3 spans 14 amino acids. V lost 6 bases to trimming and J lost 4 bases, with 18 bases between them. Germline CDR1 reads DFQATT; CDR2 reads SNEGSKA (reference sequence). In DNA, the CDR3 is TGCAGTGCCCCTAATCCCGCCGGGTCAGAGACCCAGTACTTC. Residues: CSAPNPAGSETQYF.

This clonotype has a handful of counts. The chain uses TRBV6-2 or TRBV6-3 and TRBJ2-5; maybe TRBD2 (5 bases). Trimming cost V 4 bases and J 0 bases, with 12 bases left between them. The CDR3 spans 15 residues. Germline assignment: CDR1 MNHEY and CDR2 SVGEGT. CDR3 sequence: CASSSRRGNQETQYF. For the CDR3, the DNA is TGTGCCAGCAGTTCCCGACGGGGAAACCAAGAGACCCAGTACTTC.

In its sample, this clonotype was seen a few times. CDR3 bases: TGTGCCAGCAGCTTAGTAGGACTAGCGGGAGCCTACGGGAATGAGCAGTTCTTC. This translates into CASSLVGLAGAYGNEQFF. The V and J genes are TRBV11-2 and TRBJ2-1, with 13 bases lining up with TRBD2. Germline V gives CDR1 SGHAT, CDR2 FQNNGV. The trim removed 1 base at V and 7 bases at J, leaving 10 bases unmatched. This CDR3 contains 18 residues. The full variable domain, its missing parts supplied by reference TRBV11-2 and TRBJ2-1, is EAGVAQSPRYKIIEKRQSVAFWCNPISGHATLYWYQQILGQGPKLLIQFQNNGVVDDSQLPKDRFSAERLKGVDSTLKIQPAKLEDSAVYLCASSLVGLAGAYGNEQFFGPGTRLTVL.

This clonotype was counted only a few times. CDR3 sequence reads: CASSQDRPRAGELFF. The CDR3, as DNA: TGCGCCAGCAGCCAAGATCGGCCCAGAGCCGGGGAGCTGTTTTTT. The chain employs TRBV4-1 and TRBJ2-2; D unresolved. The germline V gene has CDR1 MGHRA and CDR2 YSYEKL. The CDR3 is made up of 15 amino acids. V was shortened by 0 bases and J by 6 bases, with 11 bases between the two germline ends.

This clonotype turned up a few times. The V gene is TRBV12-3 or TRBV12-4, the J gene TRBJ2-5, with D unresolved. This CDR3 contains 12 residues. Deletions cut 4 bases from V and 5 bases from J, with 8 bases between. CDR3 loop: CASSSHSETQYF. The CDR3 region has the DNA TGTGCCAGCAGTTCTCATAGCGAGACCCAGTACTTC.

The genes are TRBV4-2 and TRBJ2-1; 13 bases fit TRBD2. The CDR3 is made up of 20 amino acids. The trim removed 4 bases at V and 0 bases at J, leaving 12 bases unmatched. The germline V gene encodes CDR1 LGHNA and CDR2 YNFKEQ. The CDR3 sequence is CASSLQLGTSGMSSYNEQFF. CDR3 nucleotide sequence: TGTGCCAGCAGCCTCCAGCTTGGGACTAGCGGGATGAGCTCCTACAATGAGCAGTTCTTC.

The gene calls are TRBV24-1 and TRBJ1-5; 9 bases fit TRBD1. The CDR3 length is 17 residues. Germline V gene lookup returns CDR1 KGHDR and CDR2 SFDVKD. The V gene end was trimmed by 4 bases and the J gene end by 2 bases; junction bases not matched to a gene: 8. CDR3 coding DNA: TGTGCCACCAGTGAGCCAACAGGGGGCGCGGGCAATCAGCCCCAGCATTTT. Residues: CATSEPTGGAGNQPQHF.

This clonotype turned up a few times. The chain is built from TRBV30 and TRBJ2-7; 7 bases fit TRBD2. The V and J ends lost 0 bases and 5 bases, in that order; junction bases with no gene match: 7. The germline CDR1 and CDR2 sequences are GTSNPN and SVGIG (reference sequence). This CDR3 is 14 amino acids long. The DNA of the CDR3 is TGTGCCTGGAGTGTAGGCGGGAGCGTCGACGAGCAGTACTTC. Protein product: CAWSVGGSVDEQYF. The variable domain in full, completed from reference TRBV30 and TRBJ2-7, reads SQTIHQWPATLVQPVGSPLSLECTVEGTSNPNLYWYRQAAGRGLQLLFYSVGIGQISSEVPQNLSASRPQDRQFILSSKKLLLSDSGFYLCAWSVGGSVDEQYFGPGTRLTVT.

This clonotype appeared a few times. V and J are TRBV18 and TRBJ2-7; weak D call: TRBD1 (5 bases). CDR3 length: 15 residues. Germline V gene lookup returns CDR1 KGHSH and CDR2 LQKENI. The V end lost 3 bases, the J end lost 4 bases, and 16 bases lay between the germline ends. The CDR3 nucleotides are TGTGCCAGCTCACCTGGAGCAGGGCGTATTTACGAGCAGTACTTC. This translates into CASSPGAGRIYEQYF.

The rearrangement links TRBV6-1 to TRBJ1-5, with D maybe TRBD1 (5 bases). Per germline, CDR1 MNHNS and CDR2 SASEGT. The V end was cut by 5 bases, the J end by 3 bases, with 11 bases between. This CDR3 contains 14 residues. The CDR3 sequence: CASSPRVTNQPQHF. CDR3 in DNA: TGTGCCAGCAGTCCCAGGGTAACCAATCAGCCCCAGCATTTT.

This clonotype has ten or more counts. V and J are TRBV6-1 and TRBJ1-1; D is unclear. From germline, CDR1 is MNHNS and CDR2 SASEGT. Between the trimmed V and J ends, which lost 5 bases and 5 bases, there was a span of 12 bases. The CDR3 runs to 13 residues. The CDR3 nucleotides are TGTGCCAGCAGTACGGGTCCAAGGACTGAAGCTTTCTTT. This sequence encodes CASSTGPRTEAFF.

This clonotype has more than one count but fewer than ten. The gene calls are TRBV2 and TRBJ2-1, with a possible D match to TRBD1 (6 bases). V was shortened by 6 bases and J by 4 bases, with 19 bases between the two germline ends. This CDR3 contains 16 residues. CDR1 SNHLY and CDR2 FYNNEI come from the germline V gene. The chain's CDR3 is CASRGHPRAYYNEQFF. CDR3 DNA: TGTGCCAGCAGGGGACACCCAAGGGCGTATTACAATGAGCAGTTCTTC.

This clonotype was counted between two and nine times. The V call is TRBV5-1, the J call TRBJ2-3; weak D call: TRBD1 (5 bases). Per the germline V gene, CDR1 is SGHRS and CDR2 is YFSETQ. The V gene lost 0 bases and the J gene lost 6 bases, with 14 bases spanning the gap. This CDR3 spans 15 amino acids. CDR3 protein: CASSLGYQGIDTQYF. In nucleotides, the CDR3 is TGCGCCAGCAGCTTGGGTTATCAGGGCATTGATACGCAGTATTTT.

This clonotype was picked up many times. The CDR3 loop reads CASSHDSHQETQYF. CDR3 coding DNA: TGTGCCAGCAGCCACGACAGTCACCAAGAGACCCAGTACTTC. The chain recombines TRBV12-3 or TRBV12-4 with TRBJ2-5, with D perhaps matching TRBD1 (5 bases). The CDR3 extends over 14 amino acids. Trimming took 6 bases from V and 0 from J, leaving 11 bases between them.

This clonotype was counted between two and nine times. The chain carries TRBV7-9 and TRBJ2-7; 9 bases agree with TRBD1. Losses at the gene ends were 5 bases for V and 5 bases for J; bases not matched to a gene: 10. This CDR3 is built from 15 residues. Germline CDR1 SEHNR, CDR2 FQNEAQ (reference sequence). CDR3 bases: TGTGCCAGCAGCCGCCCCGGGACAGGGTCAAACGAGCAGTACTTC. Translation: CASSRPGTGSNEQYF.